A single sample is the source of the 9 T cell receptor beta chains below, sequenced in a study of CD8 T cells in Susac syndrome. RNA, at about 0.45 to 1 ug, was reverse transcribed with random hexamers. TCRdb used MiXCR to reprocess the immunoSEQ multiplex PCR reads, holding one entry per CDR3 protein. The sample lists fewer than 150,000 distinct CDR3 sequences; approximately 95% were seen once. Sequenced: CD8+ T cells from PBMCs. These receptors originate from a human donor with Susac syndrome.

V is TRBV28 and J is TRBJ2-7; D is ambiguous. The CDR3 is made up of 13 amino acids. CDR1 and CDR2 from the germline V gene are MDHEN and SYDVKM. V was clipped by 6 bases and J by 6 bases, with 15 bases between them. CDR3 protein: CASSPVGVSEQYF. CDR3 in DNA: TGTGCCAGCAGCCCAGTTGGGGTTTCCGAGCAGTACTTC.

This clonotype was detected once. V is TRBV7-8 and J is TRBJ2-1, with D possibly TRBD1 on 6 matching bases. The germline V and J ends were trimmed by 4 bases and 3 bases, with 13 bases remaining between them. CDR1 and CDR2 (germline): SGHVS, FQNEAQ. The CDR3 is 15 amino acids. This CDR3 reads CASSSAGTNYNEQFF. The CDR3 DNA reads as TGTGCCAGCAGCTCAGCCGGGACAAACTACAATGAGCAGTTCTTC.

The V call is TRBV4-1, the J call TRBJ2-1; TRBD2 is a possible D gene (5 bases). Deletions cut 1 base from V and 7 bases from J, with 14 bases between. This CDR3 spans 15 amino acids. Per the germline V gene, CDR1 is MGHRA and CDR2 is YSYEKL. The CDR3 coding sequence is TGCGCCAGCAGCCAAGGGGAGATCGTCGAAAATGAGCAGTTCTTC. This codes for CASSQGEIVENEQFF.

The chain carries TRBV15 and TRBJ1-4; no definite D call. V dropped 2 bases and J dropped 8 bases, with 12 bases sitting between them. This CDR3 contains 14 residues. CDR1 is LNHNV, CDR2 YYDKDF, per germline (reference sequence). The chain's CDR3 is CATSRSQLQEKLFF. The CDR3, as DNA: TGTGCCACCAGCAGATCCCAATTACAGGAAAAACTGTTTTTT.

The V call is TRBV6-2 or TRBV6-3, the J call TRBJ2-1, with 8 bases aligning to TRBD2. V shed 6 bases and J 1 base; nucleotides not matched to a gene: 5. The CDR3 length is 15 residues. Germline-derived CDR1 and CDR2 are MNHEY and SVGEGT. The CDR3 loop is CASRDGLASYNEQFF. The CDR3 DNA follows: TGTGCCAGCAGGGATGGACTAGCTTCCTACAATGAGCAGTTCTTC.

This chain uses TRBV15 with TRBJ2-1, with TRBD2 identical over 8 bases. The length of the CDR3 is 16 residues. Germline CDR1 and CDR2: LNHNV and YYDKDF (reference sequence). V was clipped by 0 bases and J by 5 bases; unmatched bases: 6. The CDR3 loop is CATSRELAEANNEQFF. CDR3 in DNA: TGTGCCACCAGCAGAGAACTAGCGGAGGCCAACAATGAGCAGTTCTTC.

The chain combines TRBV12-3 or TRBV12-4 with TRBJ1-4, with a possible D match to TRBD1 (5 bases). Trimming removed 5 bases from V and 7 bases from J, with 17 bases in between. This CDR3 has 15 residues. The CDR3 DNA follows: TGTGCCAGCAGTAGTATCCGGGACCGAGGTGAAAAACTGTTTTTT. It translates to CASSSIRDRGEKLFF.

This chain joins TRBV4-1 and TRBJ1-4; D is unresolved. The CDR3 is made up of 14 amino acids. The germline gives CDR1 MGHRA, CDR2 YSYEKL. Trimming took off 3 bases at V and 10 bases at J, with 15 bases between the two ends. CDR3: CASSQDGPEGKLFF. CDR3 bases: TGCGCCAGCAGCCAGGACGGTCCGGAGGGAAAACTGTTTTTT.

The chain joins TRBV5-4 to TRBJ2-1; D perhaps matches TRBD1 (6 bases). The CDR3 runs 14 residues. Deletions cut 7 bases from V and 5 bases from J, with 16 bases between. The germline V gene has CDR1 SGHNT and CDR2 YYREEE (reference sequence). The CDR3 DNA sequence: TGTGCCAGCCCAGCAGGGGCTAACAACAATGAGCAGTTCTTC. Protein: CASPAGANNNEQFF.